The 16 T cell receptor beta chains in this list originate from one sample, sequenced in a study of shared clonotypes between healthy human individuals. Profiling relied on immunoSEQ multiplex PCR, and the TCRdb table lists in-frame clones only, not all of them. Of approximately 2.1 million clones listed, over 90% are singletons. Specimen: naive CD4+ T cells from PBMCs. Subset noted: CD45RA+ positively selected. The receptors here all came from a man between 18 and 29 years old in good health. Some clones in this sample may be carry-over from other donors' samples.

This rearrangement joins TRBV19 to TRBJ1-5; 7 nucleotides align to TRBD1. This CDR3 comprises 15 residues. Germline V gene sequence: CDR1 LNHDA, CDR2 SQIVND (reference sequence). V was pared by 1 base and J by 6 bases, with 6 bases of the junction left unmatched. CDR3 amino acids: CASSIVRGRFQPQHF. The CDR3 region has the DNA TGTGCCAGTAGTATAGTTAGGGGGCGTTTTCAGCCCCAGCATTTT.

This clone came up once. The genes are TRBV4-1 and TRBJ2-4; D assignment may be TRBD1 or TRBD2 (5 bases each). Germline V gene sequence: CDR1 MGHRA, CDR2 YSYEKL. V lost 3 bases to trimming and J lost 3 bases, with 9 bases between them. The CDR3 loop spans 14 amino acids. The CDR3 sequence is CASSHGAHKNIQYF. CDR3 DNA sequence: TGCGCCAGCAGCCACGGGGCCCACAAAAACATTCAGTACTTC.

CDR3 DNA sequence: TGTGCCAGCAGCCCGCGCCGGAGTGAAGCTTTCTTT. As protein: CASSPRRSEAFF. The chain has TRBV5-8 and TRBJ1-1; D not resolved. The CDR3 consists of 12 residues. CDR1 and CDR2 from the germline V gene are SGHTS and YDEGEE. The ends were cut back, 4 bases at V and 7 bases at J, with 11 bases in the middle.

This sequence joins TRBV7-9 and TRBJ2-5; D possibly uses TRBD1 or TRBD2 (5 bases each). The CDR3 covers 14 residues. The germline V gene has CDR1 SEHNR and CDR2 FQNEAQ (reference sequence). Trimming took off 4 bases at V and 3 bases at J, with 12 bases between the two ends. The CDR3 region is CASSSRGYKETQYF. CDR3 bases: TGTGCCAGCAGCTCGAGGGGATATAAAGAGACCCAGTACTTC.

The V and J genes are TRBV7-2 and TRBJ2-5; TRBD1 aligns across 10 bases. The V gene's germline CDR1 is SGHTA and CDR2 FQGNSA. Trimming took 2 bases from V and 5 from J; bases not matched to a gene: 11. The CDR3 is 17 amino acids. The CDR3 nucleotides read TGTGCCAGCAGCTTACTCCCCGGGACAGGGGTAATTGAGACCCAGTACTTC. Amino acids: CASSLLPGTGVIETQYF.

V gene TRBV29-1 combines with J gene TRBJ2-1; D may correspond to TRBD1 or TRBD2 (6 bases each). The V end was cut by 6 bases, the J end by 1 base, with 10 bases between. The CDR3 runs 13 residues. Germline V gene data show CDR1 as SQVTM and CDR2 as ANQGSEA. The CDR3 loop reads CSVGGMSYNEQFF. CDR3 DNA sequence: TGCAGCGTCGGGGGCATGTCCTACAATGAGCAGTTCTTC.

The chain employs TRBV30 and TRBJ1-1; a possible D gene is TRBD1 (5 bases). The CDR3 consists of 14 residues. V lost 1 base and J 0 bases, leaving 9 bases between the germline ends. In germline, CDR1 is GTSNPN, CDR2 SVGIG (reference sequence). DNA for the CDR3: TGTGCCTGGAGTGGCGGACACCTGAACACTGAAGCTTTCTTT. It is translated as CAWSGGHLNTEAFF.

The gene calls are TRBV2 and TRBJ2-5, with 7 positions matching TRBD2. The V and J ends lost 7 bases and 1 base, in that order; junction bases with no gene match: 6. Germline-derived CDR1 and CDR2 are SNHLY and FYNNEI. The CDR3 contains 14 residues. The CDR3 sequence is CASTGSGGQETQYF. Written as DNA, the CDR3 is TGTGCCAGCACTGGGTCGGGGGGCCAAGAGACCCAGTACTTC. Filled out from reference TRBV2 and TRBJ2-5, the complete variable domain reads EPEVTQTPSHQVTQMGQEVILRCVPISNHLYFYWYRQILGQKVEFLVSFYNNEISEKSEIFDDQFSVERPDGSNFTLKIRSTKLEDSAMYFCASTGSGGQETQYFGPGTRLLVL.

The chain recombines TRBV5-1 with TRBJ2-3; 7 bases line up with TRBD2. Germline loops: CDR1 SGHRS, CDR2 YFSETQ. The CDR3 spans 17 residues. With 1 base clipped from V and 0 bases from J, the junction kept 8 bases outside the gene matches. In DNA, the CDR3 is TGCGCCAGCAGCTTGCGGCTAGCGGCAATTAGCACAGATACGCAGTATTTT. Translated, it gives CASSLRLAAISTDTQYF.

The chain joins TRBV27 to TRBJ1-1; D perhaps matches TRBD1 (6 bases). The CDR3 length is 13 residues. With 7 bases removed from V and 2 bases from J, the gap between germline ends came to 11 bases. CDR1 and CDR2 from the germline V gene are MNHEY and SMNVEV (reference sequence). The CDR3 is CASTKGGNTEAFF. CDR3 coding DNA: TGTGCCAGCACTAAGGGGGGAAACACTGAAGCTTTCTTT.

A word on this clone: Compared with germline, one end of the junction differs, possibly owing to a read error. The chain recombines TRBV28 with TRBJ1-5; D is undetermined. The V gene's germline CDR1 is MDHEN and CDR2 SYDVKM. The CDR3 runs to 16 residues. The CDR3 spells CASNLRTTLSNQPQHF. The CDR3 coding sequence is TGTGCCAGCAATTTAAGGACGACACTGTCCAATCAGCCCCAGCATTTT.

About this clone itself: Other DNA variants within this sample encode the same CDR3. The CDR3 is CASSFRDGSYEQYF. The CDR3 nucleotides read TGTGCCAGCAGTTTCCGGGACGGTTCCTACGAGCAGTACTTC. The J gene is TRBJ2-7, the V gene TRBV27; either TRBD1 or TRBD2 may fit D (5 bases each). The V end was cut by 3 bases, the J end by 1 base, with 10 bases between. Germline V CDR1 and CDR2: MNHEY, SMNVEV (reference sequence). The CDR3 covers 14 residues.

The rearrangement uses TRBV13 and TRBJ2-2, with 12 positions matching TRBD2. V lost 3 bases and J lost 7; bases outside the gene matches: 9. The CDR3 has 17 amino acids. In germline, CDR1 is PRHDT, CDR2 FYEKMQ (reference sequence). As DNA, the CDR3 is TGTGCCAGCAGCTTTAACGGACTAGCGGGAAAAATCGGGGAGCTGTTTTTT. As protein: CASSFNGLAGKIGELFF. Full variable domain (outside the CDR3, taken from reference TRBV13 and TRBJ2-2): AAGVIQSPRHLIKEKRETATLKCYPIPRHDTVYWYQQGPGQDPQFLISFYEKMQSDKGSIPDRFSAQQFSDYHSELNMSSLELGDSALYFCASSFNGLAGKIGELFFGEGSRLTVL.

The chain carries TRBV18 and TRBJ1-2; D may be TRBD1 (5 bases). Trimming took off 5 bases at V and 2 bases at J, with 9 bases between the two ends. The V gene's germline CDR1 is KGHSH and CDR2 LQKENI. The CDR3 consists of 13 residues. The CDR3 loop is CASSAGRNYGYTF. The CDR3 nucleotides are TGTGCCAGCTCAGCGGGGCGAAACTATGGCTACACCTTC.

The chain employs TRBV7-3 and TRBJ2-3; D uncertain. The CDR3 has 14 residues. Germline CDR1 reads SGHTA; CDR2 reads FQGTGA. Trimming took off 3 bases at V and 7 bases at J, with 14 bases between the two ends. CDR3 nucleotides: TGTGCCAGCAGCTTGGATCCCGCGGTGAATACGCAGTATTTT. Translation: CASSLDPAVNTQYF.

The rearrangement links TRBV7-8 to TRBJ2-7; TRBD2 agrees at 9 bases. There are 17 residues in the CDR3. V was pared by 0 bases and J by 0 bases, with 6 bases of the junction left unmatched. Germline V gene data show CDR1 as SGHVS and CDR2 as FQNEAQ. The CDR3 nucleotides are TGTGCCAGCAGCTTAGCTAGGGCTAGCGGGGACTCCTACGAGCAGTACTTC. It is translated as CASSLARASGDSYEQYF.